This TCR beta chain is drawn from a study of Graves' ophthalmopathy and Graves' hyperthyroidism. Study conclusions and caveats: Ophthalmopathy cases were distinguished from stable hyperthyroidism by a 13-signature model, reaching 87.88% sensitivity and around 80% specificity.

If no ophthalmopathy appeared within 18 months of follow-up, hyperthyroidism was termed stable. Exclusion criteria comprised other autoimmune diseases, uncontrolled infections, pregnancy or lactation in patients. The CDR3 length is 13 residues. Germline assignment: CDR1 LNHDA and CDR2 SQIVND (reference sequence). This clonotype was detected a few times. Antigen specificity is unknown. An end of the junction differs from the germline gene, which may be a read error. Transcripts of RNA were the source for amplifying TCR beta CDR3 regions. RT-PCR with HTBI primers came first, then second-round multiplex PCR. TCRdb analysed the multiplex PCR reads with MiXCR anew, one entry per CDR3 protein. The repertoire holds under 800,000 distinct CDR3 sequences, with 20% to 25% as singletons.

The specimen was peripheral blood. The source of this sequence is a woman aged 18-29 years with stable Graves' hyperthyroidism. Some clones in this sample may be carry-over from other donors' samples. The rearrangement links TRBV19 to TRBJ2-2; D possibly matches TRBD1 or TRBD2 (5 bases each). The CDR3 bases are TGTGCCGGTAGTATGGGGACGTCCGGGGAGCTGTTTTTT. It encodes CAGSMGTSGELFF.